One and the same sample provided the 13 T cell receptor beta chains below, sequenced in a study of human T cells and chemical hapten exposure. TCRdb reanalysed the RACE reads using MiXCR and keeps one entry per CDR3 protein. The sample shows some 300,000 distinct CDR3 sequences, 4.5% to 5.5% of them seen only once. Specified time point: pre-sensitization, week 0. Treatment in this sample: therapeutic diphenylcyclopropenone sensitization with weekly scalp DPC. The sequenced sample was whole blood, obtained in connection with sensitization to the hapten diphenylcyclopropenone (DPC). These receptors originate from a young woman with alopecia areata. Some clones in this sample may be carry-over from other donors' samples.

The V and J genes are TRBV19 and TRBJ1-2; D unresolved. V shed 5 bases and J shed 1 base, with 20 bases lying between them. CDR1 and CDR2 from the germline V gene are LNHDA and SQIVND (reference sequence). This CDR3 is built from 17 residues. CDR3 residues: CASSQVAGKLLNYGYTF. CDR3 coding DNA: TGTGCCAGTAGTCAGGTTGCGGGGAAACTGCTTAACTATGGCTACACCTTC.

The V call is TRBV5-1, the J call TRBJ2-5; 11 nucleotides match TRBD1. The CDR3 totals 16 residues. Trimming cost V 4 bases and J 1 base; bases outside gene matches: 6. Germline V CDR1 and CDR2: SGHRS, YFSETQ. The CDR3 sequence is CASSLGQGGPQETQYF. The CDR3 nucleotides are TGCGCCAGCAGCCTGGGACAGGGGGGGCCCCAAGAGACCCAGTACTTC.

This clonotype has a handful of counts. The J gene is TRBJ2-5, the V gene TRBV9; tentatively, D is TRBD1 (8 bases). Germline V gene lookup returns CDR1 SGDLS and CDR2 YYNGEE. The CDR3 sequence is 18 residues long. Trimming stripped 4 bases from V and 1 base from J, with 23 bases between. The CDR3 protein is CASSPSTGGQATQETQYF. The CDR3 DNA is TGTGCCAGCAGCCCTAGTACGGGGGGACAGGCCACCCAAGAGACCCAGTACTTC.

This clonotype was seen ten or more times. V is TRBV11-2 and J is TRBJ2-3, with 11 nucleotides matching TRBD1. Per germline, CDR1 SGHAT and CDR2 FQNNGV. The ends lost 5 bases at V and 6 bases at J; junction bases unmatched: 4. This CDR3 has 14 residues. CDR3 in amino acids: CASSGQGAQDTQYF. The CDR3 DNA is TGTGCCAGCAGCGGACAGGGGGCGCAGGATACGCAGTATTTT.

In nucleotides, the CDR3 is TGCGCCAGCAGCCTATCTCCCTATCTCGAGCAGTACTTC. Amino acid sequence: CASSLSPYLEQYF. The chain has TRBV4-1 and TRBJ2-7; D gene ambiguous. V was clipped by 4 bases and J by 6 bases, with 13 bases between them. This CDR3 comprises 13 residues. The germline CDR1 and CDR2 sequences are MGHRA and YSYEKL.

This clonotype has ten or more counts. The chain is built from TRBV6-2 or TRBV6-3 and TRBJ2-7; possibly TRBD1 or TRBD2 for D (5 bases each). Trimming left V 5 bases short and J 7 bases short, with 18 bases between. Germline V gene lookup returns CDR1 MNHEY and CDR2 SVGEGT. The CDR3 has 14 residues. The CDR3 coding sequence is TGTGCCAGCAGTAAGGGGACGTCCTCTAGGGAGCAGTACTTC. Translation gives CASSKGTSSREQYF.

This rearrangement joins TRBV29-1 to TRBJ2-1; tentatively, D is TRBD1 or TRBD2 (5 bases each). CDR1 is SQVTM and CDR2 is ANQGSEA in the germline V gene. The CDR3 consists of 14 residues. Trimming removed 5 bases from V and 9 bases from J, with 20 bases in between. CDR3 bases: TGCAGCGTTTACCGGGACCTTCAATTGGGTGAGCAGTTCTTC. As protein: CSVYRDLQLGEQFF.

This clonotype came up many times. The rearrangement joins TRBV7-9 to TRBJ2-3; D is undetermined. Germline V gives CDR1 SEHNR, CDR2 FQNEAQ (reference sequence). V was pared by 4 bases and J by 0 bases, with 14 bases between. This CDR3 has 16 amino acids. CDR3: CASSSRKQTSTDTQYF. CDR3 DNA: TGTGCCAGCAGCTCACGGAAACAAACTAGCACAGATACGCAGTATTTT.

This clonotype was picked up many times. The CDR3 loop is CASSYTRGQGVGYTF. The CDR3 coding sequence is TGTGCCAGCAGTTACACGAGGGGACAGGGGGTTGGCTACACCTTC. The chain employs TRBV6-5 and TRBJ1-2; 11 nucleotides match TRBD1. V trimming: 2 bases; J trimming: 7 bases; junction bases outside the gene matches: 6. CDR1 is MNHEY, CDR2 SVGAGI, per germline. The CDR3 contains 15 residues.

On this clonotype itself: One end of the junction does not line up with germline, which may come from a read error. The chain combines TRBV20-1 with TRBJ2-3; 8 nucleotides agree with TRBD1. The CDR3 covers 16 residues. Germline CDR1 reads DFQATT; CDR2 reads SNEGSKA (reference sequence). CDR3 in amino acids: CIAEPPGQVSTDTQYF. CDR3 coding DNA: TGCATTGCTGAGCCTCCGGGACAGGTGTCCACAGATACGCAGTATTTT.

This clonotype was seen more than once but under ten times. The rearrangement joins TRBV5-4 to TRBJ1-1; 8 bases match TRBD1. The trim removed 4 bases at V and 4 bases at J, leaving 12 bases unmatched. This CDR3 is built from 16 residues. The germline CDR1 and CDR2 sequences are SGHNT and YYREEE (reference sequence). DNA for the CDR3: TGTGCCAGCAGCCCTCCCCGACAGGGGAGTAGCACTGAAGCTTTCTTT. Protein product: CASSPPRQGSSTEAFF.

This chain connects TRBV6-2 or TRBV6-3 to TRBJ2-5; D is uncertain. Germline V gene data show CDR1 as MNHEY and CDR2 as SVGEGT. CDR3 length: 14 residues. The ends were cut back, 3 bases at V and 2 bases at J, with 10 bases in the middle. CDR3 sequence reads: CASSYQPGQETQYF. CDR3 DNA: TGTGCCAGCAGTTATCAGCCCGGTCAAGAGACCCAGTACTTC.

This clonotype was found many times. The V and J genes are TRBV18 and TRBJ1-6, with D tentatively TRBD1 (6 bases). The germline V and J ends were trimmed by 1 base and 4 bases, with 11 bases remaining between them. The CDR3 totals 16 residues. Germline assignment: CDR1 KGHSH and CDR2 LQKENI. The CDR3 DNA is TGTGCCAGCTCACCACAGGAACAGGGATATAATTCACCCCTCCACTTT. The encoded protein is CASSPQEQGYNSPLHF.